This is a list of T cell receptor beta chains from one sample in a study of blood T cells in healthy people across ages. MiXCR, run by TCRdb on the 5' RACE reads, gives a single entry per CDR3 protein. The repertoire has around 900,000 distinct CDR3 sequences, about 51% of them found once; the top ten carry 20% to 25%. Sequencing input: blood. All receptors come from a woman aged 55-69 years in good health. Each CDR3 is given with its conserved first and last residue. A D gene is named only where the DNA matches it firmly.

CDR3	D	V	J
CASSSSGTIGDTQYF	NA	TRBV12-3/TRBV12-4	TRBJ2-3
CASSSMDRGRSDTQYF	TRBD1	TRBV27	TRBJ2-3
CASSRPGISYEQYF	NA	TRBV7-2	TRBJ2-7
CASSENGGPEQYF	NA	TRBV7-2	TRBJ2-7
CASSSGLEGDEQYF	NA	TRBV5-6	TRBJ2-7
CSVAQGPFTEAFF	NA	TRBV29-1	TRBJ1-1
CASRRQGRDEQYF	TRBD1	TRBV12-3/TRBV12-4	TRBJ2-7
CASSEGGTSYVEQFF	TRBD2	TRBV2	TRBJ2-1
CASSQPGPRNEQFF	NA	TRBV4-1	TRBJ2-1
CASSLGIAGGPYNEQFF	TRBD2	TRBV5-5	TRBJ2-1
CASRKDRGKNGQYF	TRBD1	TRBV6-2/TRBV6-3	TRBJ2-7
CASSYNRGKQETQYF	TRBD1	TRBV7-2	TRBJ2-5
CASSRVDRVHEQYF	TRBD1	TRBV19	NA
CSAGFPGTEYNEQFF	NA	TRBV20-1	TRBJ2-1
CASSRRGIGTEAFF	NA	TRBV9	TRBJ1-1
CASSWDSANTGELFF	TRBD1	TRBV12-3/TRBV12-4	TRBJ2-2
CASSPDGGRGPDTQYF	NA	TRBV18	TRBJ2-3
CASSYNGRAGGGEQYF	TRBD2	TRBV27	TRBJ2-4
CASSDRVRGYTF	TRBD1	TRBV6-5	TRBJ1-2
CASTIVSGVGEQYF	NA	TRBV12-3/TRBV12-4	TRBJ2-4
CSLQGLAGGTDTQYF	TRBD2	TRBV29-1	TRBJ2-3
CSADSTSGGYNEQFF	TRBD2	TRBV20-1	TRBJ2-1
CASSLAPGQDGYTF	TRBD1	TRBV7-2	TRBJ1-2
CSAAPGTSGTDTQYF	TRBD2	TRBV20-1	TRBJ2-3
CASSNPGTGTWEQYF	TRBD1	TRBV12-3/TRBV12-4	TRBJ2-7
CASSQSAGQEDEQYF	TRBD1	TRBV28	TRBJ2-7
CASSSPILQSITFYEQYF	NA	TRBV7-8	TRBJ2-7
CASSQDRVGTGQETQYF	NA	TRBV4-1	TRBJ2-5
CASSKPGISYEQYF	NA	TRBV7-2	TRBJ2-7
CASSLYREGDTQYF	TRBD2	TRBV28	TRBJ2-3
CAWSLAGGSSDTQYF	TRBD2	TRBV30	TRBJ2-3
CASSWDRGRYF	TRBD1	TRBV27	TRBJ2-3
CASSESRTGIPSGNTIYF	NA	TRBV3-1	TRBJ1-3
CSVGLAGGPASKNIQYF	TRBD2	TRBV29-1	TRBJ2-4
CSAWGTQSSYNEQYF	NA	TRBV20-1	NA
CSVESRSYEQYF	NA	TRBV29-1	TRBJ2-7
CASSLPSAGHYEQYF	NA	TRBV28	TRBJ2-7
CSVGQGYGYTF	TRBD1	TRBV29-1	TRBJ1-2
CASSLPSQLAGGNYNEQFF	TRBD2	TRBV12-3/TRBV12-4	TRBJ2-1
CASSLTPPFATSNQPQHF	NA	TRBV27	TRBJ1-5
CASSASRDKNQPQHF	NA	TRBV6-1	TRBJ1-5
CSVPGQTYQETQYF	TRBD1	TRBV29-1	TRBJ2-5
CAHYTYEQYF	NA	TRBV10-3	TRBJ2-7
CASSQSTSRTNTEAFF	NA	TRBV4-2	TRBJ1-1
CASSPWDSTDTQYF	NA	TRBV7-8	TRBJ2-3
CSAMKRGTDTQYF	NA	TRBV20-1	TRBJ2-3
CASSYSIGQGAGGYTF	TRBD1	TRBV6-6	TRBJ1-2
CASSPSYVFWGTDTQYF	NA	TRBV28	TRBJ2-3
CASSKGRANTEAFF	NA	TRBV21-1	TRBJ1-1
CASSQDGAGREQYF	NA	TRBV4-1	TRBJ2-5
CANPRPDGTQYF	NA	TRBV7-3	TRBJ2-5
CASSVGEGTGELFF	NA	TRBV9	TRBJ2-2
CATSLGPPITYEQYF	NA	TRBV15	NA
CSAPQGHTDTQYF	NA	TRBV20-1	TRBJ2-3
CASTHLGRDTQYF	NA	TRBV7-2	TRBJ2-3